The 3 T cell receptor beta chains reported below all come from one sample, sequenced in a study of cytomegalovirus exposure and HLA in healthy donors. PCR involved 60 Vbeta and 13 Jbeta primers. Only in-frame clones appear in the TCRdb table, and some are missing; sequencing was by immunoSEQ multiplex PCR. The sample gives 58,000 or so clones, about three quarters of which show up once; roughly 25% is in the top ten. Material: PBMCs. These receptors all stem from a man aged 50 to 60 in good health and CMV-seropositive.

The V and J genes are TRBV7-7 and TRBJ2-5; D remains unclear. CDR3 length: 15 residues. The V gene lost 2 bases and the J gene lost 2 bases, with 12 bases spanning the gap. Germline-derived CDR1 and CDR2 are SSHAT and FNYEAQ (reference sequence). The CDR3: CASSLSAGSQETQYF. CDR3 coding DNA: TGTGCCAGCAGCTTATCGGCAGGCTCGCAAGAGACCCAGTACTTC.

The chain joins TRBV6-5 to TRBJ2-2, with TRBD1 as a possible D gene (5 bases). This CDR3 comprises 15 residues. Germline CDR1 and CDR2: MNHEY and SVGAGI. The ends were cut back, 7 bases at V and 0 bases at J, with 12 bases in the middle. This CDR3 reads CASTPARANTGELFF. The CDR3 DNA is TGTGCCAGCACCCCGGCCAGGGCGAACACCGGGGAGCTGTTTTTT.

This clone was counted once. This chain uses TRBV25-1 with TRBJ1-4; D is possibly TRBD1 (5 bases). Trimming removed 5 bases from V and 8 bases from J, with 15 bases in between. Germline assignment: CDR1 MGHDK and CDR2 SYGVNS. This CDR3 comprises 14 residues. The CDR3 is CASSKGSLEEKLFF. For the CDR3, the DNA is TGTGCCAGCAGTAAGGGGTCCTTGGAGGAAAAACTGTTTTTT. Full variable domain (outside the CDR3, taken from reference TRBV25-1 and TRBJ1-4): EADIYQTPRYLVIGTGKKITLECSQTMGHDKMYWYQQDPGMELHLIHYSYGVNSTEKGDLSSESTVSRIRTEHFPLTLESARPSHTSQYLCASSKGSLEEKLFFGSGTQLSVL.